These 18 T cell receptor beta chains were all obtained from the same sample, sequenced in a study of cytomegalovirus exposure and HLA in healthy donors. The PCR had 60 Vbeta and 13 Jbeta primers. Profiled with immunoSEQ multiplex PCR; TCRdb holds only in-frame clones, not every one. The table lists approximately 200,000 clones, approximately 79% of them singletons. Specimen: PBMCs. These receptors were obtained from a man between 18 and 35 years old in good health and CMV-seronegative.

J is TRBJ2-7 and V is TRBV12-1; the table's D call TRBD1 went unverified against the DNA. TRBV12-1 is described as a pseudogene. The CDR3 has 15 amino acids. CDR3 in amino acids: CASSFGGHLTYEQYF. The CDR3 bases are TGTGCCAGCAGCTTTGGCGGACATCTTACCTACGAGCAGTACTTC.

This sequence joins TRBV5-1 and TRBJ1-1; TRBD1 matches 8 bases. The CDR3 spans 17 residues. V was clipped by 0 bases and J by 4 bases; unmatched bases: 11. The germline gives CDR1 SGHRS, CDR2 YFSETQ. The CDR3 here is CASSLALAGGSGTEAFF. The CDR3 DNA reads TGCGCCAGCAGCTTGGCCTTGGCAGGGGGCTCGGGCACTGAAGCTTTCTTT.

J is TRBJ2-1 and V is TRBV6-1, with a tentative D call TRBD2 (7 bases). The V end lost 2 bases, the J end lost 7 bases, and 15 bases lay between the germline ends. The CDR3 runs to 15 residues. Germline V gene data show CDR1 as MNHNS and CDR2 as SASEGT. CDR3 in DNA: TGTGCCAGCAGTGAATATGGGGGGGCCGCTAATGAGCAGTTCTTC. Protein: CASSEYGGAANEQFF.

This clone was counted between two and nine times. The gene calls are TRBV19 and TRBJ2-1; 10 bases map to TRBD2. CDR1 LNHDA and CDR2 SQIVND come from the germline V gene (reference sequence). V dropped 5 bases and J dropped 6; count of bases not matched to a gene: 4. The CDR3 contains 14 residues. The CDR3 nucleotides read TGTGCCAGTAGTGAGAGCGGGGGGGTCAATGAGCAGTTCTTC. Translating gives CASSESGGVNEQFF.

The chain combines TRBV30 with TRBJ1-1, with unresolved D. This CDR3 contains 12 residues. V lost 5 bases, J lost 5 bases, and 12 bases lay in between. CDR1 is GTSNPN, CDR2 SVGIG, per germline (reference sequence). CDR3 sequence reads: CAWGRLSTEAFF. The CDR3 DNA is TGTGCCTGGGGAAGACTAAGTACTGAAGCTTTCTTT.

The V gene is TRBV9, the J gene TRBJ2-1; D possibly corresponds to TRBD2 (7 bases). The CDR3 is 22 residues long. The ends were cut back, 3 bases at V and 1 base at J, with 32 bases in the middle. Germline loops: CDR1 SGDLS, CDR2 YYNGEE. Written as DNA, the CDR3 is TGTGCCAGCAGCGCCCAACTGGGCCAGCTAACAGGGAGGGGAATATCCTACAATGAGCAGTTCTTC. This sequence encodes CASSAQLGQLTGRGISYNEQFF.

As concerns this clone: An end of the junction differs from the germline gene, which may be a read error. This same CDR3 is encoded by further DNA sequences in the sample. The rearrangement links TRBV5-4 to TRBJ2-3, with 11 bases aligning to TRBD2. CDR1 and CDR2 (germline): SGHNT, YYREEE (reference sequence). This CDR3 region has 15 residues. The chain's CDR3 is CASSLTSGSTDTQYF. The CDR3 DNA sequence: TGTGCCAGCAGCTTGACTAGCGGGAGCACAGATACACAGTATTTT.

The chain employs TRBV9 and TRBJ2-1; TRBD2 matches 7 bases. The trim removed 3 bases at V and 6 bases at J, leaving 9 bases unmatched. CDR1 SGDLS and CDR2 YYNGEE come from the germline V gene. The CDR3 runs 15 residues. CDR3 coding DNA: TGTGCCAGCAGCGGGAGCGGGGCGGGAGTCAATGAGCAGTTCTTC. Encoded protein: CASSGSGAGVNEQFF. The entire variable domain, with the rest obtained from reference TRBV9 and TRBJ2-1, is as follows: DSGVTQTPKHLITATGQRVTLRCSPRSGDLSVYWYQQSLDQGLQFLIQYYNGEERAKGNILERFSAQQFPDLHSELNLSSLELGDSALYFCASSGSGAGVNEQFFGPGTRLTVL.

CDR3 nucleotides: TGTGCCAGCAGTTCTAGGCACTACGAGCAGTACTTC. This gives the protein CASSSRHYEQYF. The chain joins TRBV28 to TRBJ2-7; D unclear. Trimming removed 4 bases at V and 3 bases at J, with 7 bases between. The V gene's germline CDR1 is MDHEN and CDR2 SYDVKM. This CDR3 has 12 amino acids.

The chain recombines TRBV7-2 with TRBJ1-2; D is unresolved. Germline CDR1 SGHTA, CDR2 FQGNSA. Trimming stripped 4 bases from V and 8 bases from J, with 20 bases between. The CDR3 runs to 15 residues. The CDR3 reads CASSSQTWVLGGYTF. In nucleotides, the CDR3 is TGTGCCAGCAGCTCCCAAACATGGGTATTGGGCGGCTACACCTTC. Variable domain in full (rest from reference TRBV7-2 and TRBJ1-2): GAGVSQSPSNKVTEKGKDVELRCDPISGHTALYWYRQSLGQGLEFLIYFQGNSAPDKSGLPSDRFSAERTGGSVSTLTIQRTQQEDSAVYLCASSSQTWVLGGYTFGSGTRLTVV.

The V gene is TRBV11-2, the J gene TRBJ1-2, with D maybe TRBD1 (5 bases). Germline CDR1 SGHAT, CDR2 FQNNGV. The CDR3 covers 13 residues. The V and J ends lost 2 bases and 2 bases respectively, with 6 bases between them. The CDR3 sequence is CASSLQGNYGYTF. In DNA, the CDR3 is TGTGCCAGCAGCTTACAGGGAAACTATGGCTACACCTTC. The variable domain in full, with the rest retrieved from reference TRBV11-2 and TRBJ1-2, is EAGVAQSPRYKIIEKRQSVAFWCNPISGHATLYWYQQILGQGPKLLIQFQNNGVVDDSQLPKDRFSAERLKGVDSTLKIQPAKLEDSAVYLCASSLQGNYGYTFGSGTRLTVV.

J is TRBJ2-7 and V is TRBV28; D possibly corresponds to TRBD2 (6 bases). Germline-derived CDR1 and CDR2 are MDHEN and SYDVKM. CDR3 size: 14 residues. Trimming removed 6 bases from V and 2 bases from J, with 14 bases in between. This chain's CDR3 is CASRGTLSPYEQYF. CDR3 DNA: TGTGCCAGCAGAGGGACTCTAAGCCCCTACGAGCAGTACTTC.

The rearrangement joins TRBV7-2 to TRBJ1-5; 7 nucleotides match TRBD1. The V gene end was trimmed by 0 bases and the J gene end by 11 bases; junction bases not matched to a gene: 4. Per germline, CDR1 SGHTA and CDR2 FQGNSA. The CDR3 consists of 13 residues. The chain's CDR3 is CASSLAGTVAQHF. The CDR3 DNA sequence: TGTGCCAGCAGCTTAGCCGGGACAGTGGCCCAGCATTTT.

Remarks on this clone: Compared with germline, one end of the junction differs, possibly owing to a read error. This chain joins TRBV7-9 and TRBJ2-2, with TRBD2 matching 12 bases. This CDR3 region has 14 residues. Germline V gene data show CDR1 as SEHNR and CDR2 as FQNEAQ (reference sequence). In DNA form, the CDR3 reads TGTGCCAGCAGCCTAGCGGGAGGGACCGGGGAGCTGTTTTTT. Protein product: CASSLAGGTGELFF.

The chain uses TRBV5-1 and TRBJ2-2, with 11 bases matching TRBD2. This CDR3 comprises 20 residues. CDR1 and CDR2 from the germline V gene are SGHRS and YFSETQ. V shed 0 bases, J shed 5 bases, and the junction held 15 bases outside the gene matches. The CDR3, as DNA: TGCGCCAGCAGCTTGGCCATAGCTAGCGGGGGGCCTCAGACTACCGGGGAGCTGTTTTTT. This gives the protein CASSLAIASGGPQTTGELFF.

This sequence joins TRBV2 and TRBJ2-4, with TRBD1 matching over 9 bases. Looked up from germline, CDR1 is SNHLY and CDR2 is FYNNEI. The CDR3 runs to 14 residues. Trimming removed 6 bases from V and 3 bases from J; junction bases left unmatched: 3. CDR3 sequence (DNA): TGTGCCAGCAGGACGACAGGGGGCAAAAACATTCAGTACTTC. Its translation is CASRTTGGKNIQYF.

This clone has only one observation. The chain recombines TRBV18 with TRBJ1-1; D is possibly TRBD1 (6 bases). The CDR3 spans 15 residues. The V end lost 3 bases, the J end lost 0 bases, and 11 bases lay between the germline ends. The germline V gene encodes CDR1 KGHSH and CDR2 LQKENI. The CDR3 sequence: CASSPLPGVNTEAFF. CDR3 DNA sequence: TGTGCCAGCTCACCCCTACCAGGGGTGAACACTGAAGCTTTCTTT.

The chain uses TRBV6-1 and TRBJ2-4; perhaps TRBD1 as D (6 bases). This CDR3 comprises 14 residues. CDR1 is MNHNS and CDR2 is SASEGT in the germline V gene. Trimming took 5 bases from V and 8 from J, leaving 16 bases between them. In DNA, the CDR3 is TGTGCCAGCAGTCCCCAGGGGTTTACGGACATTCAGTACTTC. Translated: CASSPQGFTDIQYF.